This passage covers 14 T cell receptor beta chains from one sample sequenced in a study of tumor-infiltrating lymphocytes in primary liver carcinoma. The tissue used was unsorted bulk material of about 20-33 mg. RNA and DNA were co-extracted from it with the AllPrep DNA/RNA mini kit. A primer in the constant region served to generate TCR beta cDNA from 450 to 650 ng of total RNA. Slightly modified ARM-PCR with three nested multiplex PCR rounds yielded TCR beta libraries. The study ran its first two PCR rounds for roughly 11 cycles each, using TRBV1-TRBV30 forward primers and a C-beta reverse primer. TCRdb passed the multiplex PCR reads through MiXCR, listing each CDR3 protein once. The data contain about 120,000 distinct CDR3 sequences, around 65% of them seen just once; the ten biggest clones take up over 8%. The sample was tumor-adjacent normal liver tissue. Every receptor here comes from a woman aged 55 to 70 with primary liver carcinoma and hepatitis B virus infection.

This clonotype appeared many times. CDR3 sequence reads: CATTKGRATEAFF. In nucleotides, the CDR3 is TGTGCCACTACAAAGGGACGGGCCACTGAAGCTTTCTTT. The chain couples TRBV6-1 to TRBJ1-1; D is perhaps TRBD1 (5 bases). V was shortened by 10 bases and J by 4 bases, with 16 bases between the two germline ends. CDR1 and CDR2 from the germline V gene are MNHNS and SASEGT. This CDR3 has 13 amino acids.

The table lists this clonotype with a count of one. The junction shows a germline mismatch at one end, possibly a read error. The chain has TRBV4-2 and TRBJ1-1, with 8 bases fitting TRBD1. The CDR3 loop spans 17 amino acids. Germline V gene lookup returns CDR1 LGHNA and CDR2 YNFKEQ. The CDR3 sequence: CASSRTGSEIMSTEAFF. CDR3 DNA: TGTGCTAGCAGCCGGACAGGGTCGGAGATCATGAGCACTGAAGCTTTCTTT.

Turning to this clonotype: The CDR3 does not end in the conserved phenylalanine or tryptophan, so this is likely a read error. The chain combines TRBV11-1 with TRBJ2-2, with no clear D. The germline V gene has CDR1 SGHAT and CDR2 FQDESV (reference sequence). There are 14 residues in the CDR3. CDR3 amino acids: CAIRPSLDTWELFY. DNA of the CDR3: TGTGCCATCAGACCGAGCCTTGACACCTGGGAGCTGTTTTAT.

Comments on this clonotype: The final CDR3 position lacks the conserved phenylalanine or tryptophan, pointing to a likely read error. The chain uses TRBV7-9 and TRBJ2-1; 7 positions agree with TRBD2. This CDR3 comprises 16 residues. Germline-derived CDR1 and CDR2 are SEHNR and FQNEAQ (reference sequence). Unmatched junction bases numbered 18, after V lost 7 bases and J lost 9 bases. CDR3 sequence reads: CASTLTGGSGQGEQFL. The CDR3 nucleotides read TGTGCCAGCACCCTCACGGGCGGGAGCGGCCAAGGTGAGCAGTTCCTC.

Turning to this clonotype: The junction and the germline gene differ at one end; a read error may be behind it. The rearrangement joins TRBV11-2 to TRBJ1-1; weak D call: TRBD1 (5 bases). The CDR3 spans 16 residues. Germline V gives CDR1 SGHAT, CDR2 FQNNGV. The CDR3 DNA reads TGTGCCGGCAGACACTCCCTCTGGGGCGACTATACTGAAGCTTTCTTT. It encodes CAGRHSLWGDYTEAFF.

The chain couples TRBV28 to TRBJ2-5; D not resolved. The CDR3 is made up of 14 amino acids. Germline CDR1 and CDR2: MDHEN and SYDVKM. CDR3 loop: CVTDEFSARETQYF. CDR3 coding DNA: TGTGTCACGGACGAATTCAGTGCCCGGGAGACCCAGTACTTC.

This clonotype was counted many times. The V and J genes are TRBV5-4 and TRBJ2-4; the D is unclear. CDR1 and CDR2 from the germline V gene are SGHNT and YYREEE (reference sequence). Trimming left V 0 bases short and J 0 bases short, with 7 bases between. The CDR3 has 15 amino acids. This chain's CDR3 is CASSLGTVAKNIQYF. CDR3 in DNA: TGTGCCAGCAGCTTGGGGACCGTAGCCAAAAACATTCAGTACTTC.

The chain joins TRBV29-1 to TRBJ2-7; D gene uncertain. This CDR3 has 14 amino acids. The V gene lost 5 bases and the J gene lost 0 bases, with 14 bases spanning the gap. In germline, CDR1 is SQVTM, CDR2 ANQGSEA. The CDR3 DNA reads as TGCAGCGTTAGGCTCTATCCGGGCTCCTACGAGCAGTACTTC. Protein: CSVRLYPGSYEQYF.

This clonotype was picked up one time. The junction differs from germline at one of its ends, possibly a read error. The chain uses TRBV28 and TRBJ1-2; 8 positions match TRBD1. The CDR3 consists of 14 residues. The germline V gene has CDR1 MDHEN and CDR2 SYDVKM. The CDR3 spells CPSSQGASNYGYTF. The CDR3 DNA sequence: TGTCCCAGCAGCCAGGGGGCCTCTAACTATGGCTACACCTTC.

A remark on this clonotype: The conserved phenylalanine or tryptophan is not found at the CDR3 terminus, so this likely reflects a read error. The limits of the CDR3 on the DNA are not certain, so only TCRdb's listed CDR3 is given. The chain is built from TRBV11-2 and TRBJ2-5; the D call in the table, TRBD2, was not verified against the DNA. Inclusive of both ends, the CDR3 amounts to 13 amino acids. In germline, CDR1 is SGHAT, CDR2 FQNNGV. CDR3 residues: CVSSLQTRETQYY.

This clonotype was seen once. A much larger clone is a single base away; this may be a read error. The V call is TRBV28, the J call TRBJ1-1, with D possibly being TRBD1 (6 bases). The germline V and J ends were trimmed by 4 bases and 5 bases, with 17 bases remaining between them. This CDR3 is 15 amino acids long. Germline CDR1 is MDHEN and CDR2 is SYDVKM. The CDR3 loop reads CASSSTGGEKTEAFF. The CDR3 bases are TGTGCCAGCAGTTCGACAGGCGGTGAGAAGACTGAAGCTTTCTTT.

Regarding this clonotype: The junction differs from germline at one of its ends, possibly a read error. This sequence joins TRBV28 and TRBJ2-7; D is uncertain. The germline gives CDR1 MDHEN, CDR2 SYDVKM. This CDR3 region has 13 residues. CDR3: CVSSLRLEAEQYF. In DNA form, the CDR3 reads TGTGTCAGCAGTCTGAGGCTAGAAGCCGAGCAGTACTTC.

This clonotype was seen a single time. The junction does not match germline at one end; this may be a read error. The rearrangement links TRBV12-3 or TRBV12-4 to TRBJ1-1; D may be TRBD1 (5 bases). This CDR3 contains 14 residues. CDR3 bases: TGTGCCAGCAGCAGAACGGGGGATGATACTGAAACTTTCTTT. The encoded protein is CASSRTGDDTETFF.

A note on this clonotype: This CDR3 is missing its conserved last phenylalanine or tryptophan, likely due to a read error. This rearrangement joins TRBV6-2 or TRBV6-3 to TRBJ2-1; 7 bases match TRBD1. In germline, CDR1 is MNHEY, CDR2 SVGEGT. The CDR3 is made up of 15 amino acids. The CDR3 sequence: CDSSLQGFLSNEQFS. The CDR3 bases are TGTGACAGCAGCCTACAGGGGTTTCTAAGCAATGAGCAGTTCTCC.